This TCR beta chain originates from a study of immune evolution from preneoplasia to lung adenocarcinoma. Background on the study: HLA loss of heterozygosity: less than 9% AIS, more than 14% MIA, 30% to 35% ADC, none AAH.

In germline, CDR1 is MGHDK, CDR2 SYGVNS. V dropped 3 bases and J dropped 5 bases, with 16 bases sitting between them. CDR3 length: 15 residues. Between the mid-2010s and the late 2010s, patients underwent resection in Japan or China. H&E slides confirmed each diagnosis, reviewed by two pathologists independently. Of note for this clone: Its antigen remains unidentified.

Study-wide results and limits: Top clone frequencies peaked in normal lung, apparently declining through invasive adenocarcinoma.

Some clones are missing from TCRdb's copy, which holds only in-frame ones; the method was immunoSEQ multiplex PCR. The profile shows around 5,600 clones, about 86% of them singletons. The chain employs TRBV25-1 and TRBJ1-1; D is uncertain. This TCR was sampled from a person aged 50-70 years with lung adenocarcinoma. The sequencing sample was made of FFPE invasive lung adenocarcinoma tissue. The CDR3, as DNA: TGTGCCAGCAGTGATCAGGACCACCTGGGAACTGAAGCTTTCTTT. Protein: CASSDQDHLGTEAFF.